This T cell receptor beta chain was captured by sequencing in a study of beta chain features in type 1 diabetes. As every portion of the isolated RNA was reverse transcribed, the sequencing read expressed TCRB transcripts. Each sample of naive, central memory or regulatory T cells had, on average, roughly 3.4 million reads. The protocol was immunoSEQ multiplex PCR, while the TCRdb copy is restricted to in-frame clones and leaves out a portion. The sample lists some 280,000 clones; more than 13% were seen once. General study points: Moderate but significant shortening of TCRB CDR3s was recorded in all four CD4+ subsets from Type 1 diabetes patients.

The CDR3 is made up of 16 amino acids. Germline assignment: CDR1 MGHRA and CDR2 YSYEKL. V dropped 2 bases and J dropped 4 bases, with 15 bases sitting between them. A remark on this clone: Its antigen is not identified.

The chain combines TRBV4-1 with TRBJ2-1; D is perhaps TRBD1 (5 bases). The TCR sequence derives from a man aged 25 to 40 with type 1 diabetes. Source material: naive CD4+ T cells from blood. The DNA for the CDR3 is TGCGCCAGCAGCCAATGGGCCGGACAAGGGTACAATGAGCAGTTCTTC. Translated: CASSQWAGQGYNEQFF.